Given below is one TCR beta chain in context. The antigen is not known. Deep level was the assay's run setting. Generated by immunoSEQ multiplex PCR, the TCRdb table keeps only in-frame clones and is missing some. The sample lists over a million clones; around 75% were seen once. This sample is drawn from a study of shared clonotypes between healthy human individuals. Study-wide results and limits: Measured sharing among donors was expected to vary with sequencing depth. A handful of donors showed sharing of approximately 5% of naive CD4 clonotypes. A limitation of the genetic and exposure-history diversity represented arose from few donors.

Sequencing used memory CD4+ T cells sorted from blood. Subset indicated: CD45RA-negative fraction. This receptor was identified in a young man in good health.

The CDR3 DNA is TGTGCCACCCGCCGGGACAGGGATACCTATGGCTACACCTTC. Amino acids: CATRRDRDTYGYTF. This chain connects TRBV27 to TRBJ1-2; TRBD1 agrees at 9 bases. CDR1 and CDR2 (germline): MNHEY, SMNVEV (reference sequence). V was pared by 10 bases and J by 4 bases, with 10 bases of the junction left unmatched. This CDR3 region has 14 residues.